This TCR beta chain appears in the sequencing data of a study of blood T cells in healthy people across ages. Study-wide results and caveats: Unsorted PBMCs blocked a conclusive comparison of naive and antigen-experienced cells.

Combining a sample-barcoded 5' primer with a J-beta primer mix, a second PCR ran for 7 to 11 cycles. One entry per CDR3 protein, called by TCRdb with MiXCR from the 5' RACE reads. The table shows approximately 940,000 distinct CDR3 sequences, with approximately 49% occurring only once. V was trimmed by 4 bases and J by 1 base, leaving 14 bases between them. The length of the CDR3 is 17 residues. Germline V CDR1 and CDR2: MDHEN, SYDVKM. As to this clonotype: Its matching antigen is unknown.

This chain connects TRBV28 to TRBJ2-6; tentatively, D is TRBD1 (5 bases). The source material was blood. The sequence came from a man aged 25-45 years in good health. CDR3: CASSWMQGRSGANVLTF. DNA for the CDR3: TGTGCCAGCAGTTGGATGCAGGGTCGTTCTGGGGCCAACGTCCTGACTTTC.